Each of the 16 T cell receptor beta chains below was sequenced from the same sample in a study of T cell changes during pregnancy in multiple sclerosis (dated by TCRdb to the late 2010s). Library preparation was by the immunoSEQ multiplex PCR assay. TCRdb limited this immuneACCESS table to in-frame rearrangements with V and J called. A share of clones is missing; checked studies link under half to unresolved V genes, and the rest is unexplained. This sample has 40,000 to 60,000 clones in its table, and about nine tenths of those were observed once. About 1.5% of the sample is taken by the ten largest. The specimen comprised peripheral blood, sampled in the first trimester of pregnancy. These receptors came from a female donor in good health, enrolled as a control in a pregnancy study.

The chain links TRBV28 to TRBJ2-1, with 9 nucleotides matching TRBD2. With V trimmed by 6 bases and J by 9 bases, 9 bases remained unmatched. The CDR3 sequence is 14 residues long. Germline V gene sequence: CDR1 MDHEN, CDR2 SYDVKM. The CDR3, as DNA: TGTGCCAGCAGACTAGCGGGTGAAACTCTTGAGCAGTTCTTC. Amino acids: CASRLAGETLEQFF.

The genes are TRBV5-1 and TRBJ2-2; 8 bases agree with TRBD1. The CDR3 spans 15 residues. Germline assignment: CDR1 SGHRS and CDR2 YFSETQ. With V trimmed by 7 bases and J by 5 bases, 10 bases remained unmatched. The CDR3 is CASGTGGMGTGELFF. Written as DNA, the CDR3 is TGCGCCAGCGGTACAGGGGGAATGGGGACCGGGGAGCTGTTTTTT.

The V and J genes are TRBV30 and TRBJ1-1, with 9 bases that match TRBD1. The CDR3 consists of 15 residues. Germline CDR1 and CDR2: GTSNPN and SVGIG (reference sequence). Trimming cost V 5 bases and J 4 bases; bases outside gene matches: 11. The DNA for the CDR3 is TGTGCCTGGGGACAGGGGCTCCAGCGGGGCACTGAAGCTTTCTTT. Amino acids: CAWGQGLQRGTEAFF.

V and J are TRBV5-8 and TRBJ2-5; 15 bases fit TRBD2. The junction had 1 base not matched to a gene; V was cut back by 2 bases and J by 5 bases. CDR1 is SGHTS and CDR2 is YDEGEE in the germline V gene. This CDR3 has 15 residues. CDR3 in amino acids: CASSFGLAGGETQYF. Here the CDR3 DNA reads TGTGCCAGCAGCTTCGGACTAGCGGGAGGGGAGACCCAGTACTTC.

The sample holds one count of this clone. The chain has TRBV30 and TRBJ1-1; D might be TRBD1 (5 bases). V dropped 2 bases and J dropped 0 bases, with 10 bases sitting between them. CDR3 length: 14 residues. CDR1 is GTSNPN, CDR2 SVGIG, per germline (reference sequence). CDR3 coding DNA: TGTGCCTGGAGTCGACAGTGGATGAACACTGAAGCTTTCTTT. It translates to CAWSRQWMNTEAFF.

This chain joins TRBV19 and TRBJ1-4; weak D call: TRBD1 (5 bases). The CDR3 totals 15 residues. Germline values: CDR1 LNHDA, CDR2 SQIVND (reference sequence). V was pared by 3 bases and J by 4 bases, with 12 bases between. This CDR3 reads CASSIRQGINEKLFF. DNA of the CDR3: TGTGCCAGTAGTATTCGTCAGGGCATTAATGAAAAACTGTTTTTT.

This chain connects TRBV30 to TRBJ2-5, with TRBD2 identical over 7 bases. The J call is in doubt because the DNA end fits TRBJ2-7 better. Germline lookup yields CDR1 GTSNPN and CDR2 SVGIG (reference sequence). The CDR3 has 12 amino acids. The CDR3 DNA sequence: TGTGCCTGGACTAGCGGTGCCCTCGAGCAGTACTTC. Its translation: CAWTSGALEQYF.

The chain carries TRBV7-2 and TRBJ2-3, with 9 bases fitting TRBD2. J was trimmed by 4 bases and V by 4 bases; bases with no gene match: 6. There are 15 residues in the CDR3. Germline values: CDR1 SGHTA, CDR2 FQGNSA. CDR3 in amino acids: CASSSRGGVPDTQYF. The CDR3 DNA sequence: TGTGCCAGCAGCTCGCGGGGGGGCGTTCCAGATACGCAGTATTTT.

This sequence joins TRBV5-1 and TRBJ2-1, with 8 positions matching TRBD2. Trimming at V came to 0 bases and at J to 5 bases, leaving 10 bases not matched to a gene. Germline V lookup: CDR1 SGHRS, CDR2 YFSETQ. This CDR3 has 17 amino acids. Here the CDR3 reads CASSLAPSRGGHNEQFF. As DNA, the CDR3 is TGCGCCAGCAGCTTGGCCCCCTCTCGGGGGGGCCACAATGAGCAGTTCTTC.

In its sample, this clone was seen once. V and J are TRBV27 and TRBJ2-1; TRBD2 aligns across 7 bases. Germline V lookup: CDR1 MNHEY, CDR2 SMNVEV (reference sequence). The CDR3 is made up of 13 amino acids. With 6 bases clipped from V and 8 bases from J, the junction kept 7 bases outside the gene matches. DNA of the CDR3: TGTGCCAGCAGGAGCGGGGCGCAGGATGAGCAGTTCTTC. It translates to CASRSGAQDEQFF.

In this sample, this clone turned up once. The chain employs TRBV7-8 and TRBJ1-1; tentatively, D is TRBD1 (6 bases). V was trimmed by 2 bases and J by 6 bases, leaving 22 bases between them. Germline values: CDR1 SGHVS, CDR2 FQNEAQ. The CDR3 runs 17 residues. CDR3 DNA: TGTGCCAGCAGCTTAAGCGCAACATCCTCAGGGGAACCTGAAGCTTTCTTT. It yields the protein CASSLSATSSGEPEAFF.

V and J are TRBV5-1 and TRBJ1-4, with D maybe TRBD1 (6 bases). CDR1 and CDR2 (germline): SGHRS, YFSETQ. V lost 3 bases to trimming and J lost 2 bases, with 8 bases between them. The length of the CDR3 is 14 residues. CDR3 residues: CASSSQGTNEKLFF. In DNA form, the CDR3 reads TGCGCCAGCAGCTCACAGGGTACTAATGAAAAACTGTTTTTT.

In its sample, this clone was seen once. The CDR3, as DNA: TGTGCCAGCGCCGGGACACAGAATCAGCCCCAGCATTTT. Translated: CASAGTQNQPQHF. The chain couples TRBV18 to TRBJ1-5; tentative D call: TRBD1 (6 bases). The V end lost 8 bases, the J end lost 4 bases, and 12 bases lay between the germline ends. This CDR3 has 13 amino acids. The germline V gene has CDR1 KGHSH and CDR2 LQKENI.

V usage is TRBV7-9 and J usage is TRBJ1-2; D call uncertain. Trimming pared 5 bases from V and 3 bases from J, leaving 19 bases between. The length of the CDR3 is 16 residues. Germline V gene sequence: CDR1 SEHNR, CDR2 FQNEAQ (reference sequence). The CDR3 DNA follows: TGTGCCAGCAGCCCCTTCCCTCAGTGGTGGTACTATGGCTACACCTTC. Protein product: CASSPFPQWWYYGYTF.

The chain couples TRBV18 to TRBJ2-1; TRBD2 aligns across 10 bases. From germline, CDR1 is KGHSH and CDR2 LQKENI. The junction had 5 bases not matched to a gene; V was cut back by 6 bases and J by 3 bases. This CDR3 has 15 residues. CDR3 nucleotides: TGTGCCAGCTCCCTTTCTAGCGGGGGCTACAATGAGCAGTTCTTC. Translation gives CASSLSSGGYNEQFF.

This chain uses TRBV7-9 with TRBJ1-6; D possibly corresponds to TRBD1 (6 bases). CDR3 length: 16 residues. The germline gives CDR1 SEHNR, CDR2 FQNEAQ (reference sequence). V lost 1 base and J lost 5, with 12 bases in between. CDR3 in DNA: TGTGCCAGCAGCTTAGGGGGGGGCCCCAATAATTCACCCCTCCACTTT. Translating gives CASSLGGGPNNSPLHF.